A single sample is the source of the 11 T cell receptor beta chains below, sequenced in a study of vaccination and CD4 T cells after COVID-19. The assay that was used to sequence DNA from cultured CD4+ T cells was the Oncomine TCR Beta short-read assay. TCRdb used MiXCR to reprocess the PCR reads, holding one entry per CDR3 protein. The repertoire consists of approximately 12,000 distinct CDR3 sequences, with roughly half occurring once and the leading ten covering about 14%. These TCRs' antigens remain unknown. As to treatment: roughly 11-day PBMC culture with coronavirus spike peptide pools or control peptides (ViraFEST assay). The sample was CD4+ T cells from blood, cultured in vitro. The receptors were sampled from a human donor who had recovered from COVID-19.

V and J are TRBV7-8 and TRBJ2-5; possibly TRBD2 for D (5 bases). The CDR3 runs 13 residues. The ends were cut back, 4 bases at V and 5 bases at J, with 11 bases in the middle. Germline V gene sequence: CDR1 SGHVS, CDR2 FQNEAQ. The CDR3 bases are TGTGCCAGCAGCTGGACTGTGCTGGAGACCCAGTACTTC. Its translation: CASSWTVLETQYF.

This chain links TRBV5-1 with TRBJ1-2; 7 nucleotides match TRBD1. Germline V gene sequence: CDR1 SGHRS, CDR2 YFSETQ. There are 14 residues in the CDR3. V shed 4 bases and J 4 bases; nucleotides not matched to a gene: 7. CDR3 sequence (DNA): TGCGCCAGCAGCCGGGACAGAGGTACCTATGGCTACACCTTC. Translation: CASSRDRGTYGYTF.

The genes are TRBV19 and TRBJ1-5; 9 bases are shared with TRBD1. CDR1 LNHDA and CDR2 SQIVND come from the germline V gene (reference sequence). Trimming at V came to 5 bases and at J to 4 bases, leaving 6 bases not matched to a gene. This CDR3 spans 15 amino acids. The CDR3 coding sequence is TGTGCCAGTAGTGGGTACGGGACAGGGAATCAGCCCCAGCATTTT. As protein: CASSGYGTGNQPQHF.

This clonotype was detected a few times. The J gene is TRBJ2-3, the V gene TRBV10-3; D not certain. The CDR3 loop spans 13 amino acids. The ends were cut back, 2 bases at V and 0 bases at J, with 3 bases in the middle. CDR1 and CDR2 (germline): ENHRY, SYGVKD. CDR3 in DNA: TGTGCCATCAGTGAGGGGAGCACAGATACGCAGTATTTT. It is translated as CAISEGSTDTQYF.

V gene TRBV25-1 combines with J gene TRBJ2-7; TRBD1 aligns across 8 bases. The germline gives CDR1 MGHDK, CDR2 SYGVNS. CDR3 length equals 14 residues. J was trimmed by 4 bases and V by 5 bases; bases with no gene match: 7. CDR3 in amino acids: CASSPGQGRYEQYF. CDR3 nucleotide sequence: TGTGCCAGCAGTCCCGGACAGGGCCGGTACGAGCAGTACTTC.

This clonotype was seen only a few times. The chain recombines TRBV10-3 with TRBJ2-5; 7 bases map to TRBD2. Germline V gene sequence: CDR1 ENHRY, CDR2 SYGVKD. The CDR3 has 14 amino acids. V lost 3 bases to trimming and J lost 1 base; unmatched junction nucleotides: 2. The CDR3 DNA reads as TGTGCCATCAGTGAAACTAGCGTCCAAGAGACCCAGTACTTC. Its translation: CAISETSVQETQYF.

This clonotype was seen only a few times. This chain uses TRBV20-1 with TRBJ1-5; D uncertain. The CDR3 spans 13 residues. CDR1 and CDR2 from the germline V gene are DFQATT and SNEGSKA (reference sequence). The ends were cut back, 1 base at V and 6 bases at J, with 10 bases in the middle. CDR3 DNA sequence: TGCAGTGCTAGAGGGTCAGAGGCTCAGCCCCAGCATTTT. It is translated as CSARGSEAQPQHF.

The rearrangement joins TRBV11-2 to TRBJ2-5, with a possible D match to TRBD2 (6 bases). V lost 5 bases and J lost 0, with 22 bases in between. Germline loops: CDR1 SGHAT, CDR2 FQNNGV. CDR3 length equals 18 residues. This chain's CDR3 is CASSPFWVGGVYQETQYF. CDR3 coding DNA: TGTGCCAGCAGCCCATTTTGGGTGGGGGGAGTATACCAAGAGACCCAGTACTTC.

This clonotype was found a few times. J is TRBJ2-7 and V is TRBV19, with no clear D. Germline V gene lookup returns CDR1 LNHDA and CDR2 SQIVND (reference sequence). CDR3 length: 14 amino acids. The V end was cut by 4 bases, the J end by 2 bases, with 12 bases between. DNA for the CDR3: TGTGCCAGTAGTACGTCGACTTTGACCTACGAGCAGTACTTC. Its protein is CASSTSTLTYEQYF.

In this sample, this clonotype turned up once. This chain uses TRBV6-1 with TRBJ2-1; D is possibly TRBD1 or TRBD2 (6 bases each). The V end was cut by 7 bases, the J end by 0 bases, with 19 bases between. The CDR3 has 17 residues. The germline CDR1 and CDR2 sequences are MNHNS and SASEGT. CDR3 nucleotide sequence: TGTGCCAGCACCCGACAGGCTAGCGCGAGCTCCTACAATGAGCAGTTCTTC. As protein: CASTRQASASSYNEQFF.

This clonotype has more than one count but fewer than ten. In nucleotides, the CDR3 is TGTGCCAGCAGTCCTAGACAGGTCCTGAACACCGGGGAGCTGTTTTTT. As protein: CASSPRQVLNTGELFF. The chain employs TRBV28 and TRBJ2-2, with D possibly being TRBD1 (6 bases). V was cut by 5 bases and J by 1 base, with 14 bases left in between. The germline V gene encodes CDR1 MDHEN and CDR2 SYDVKM. CDR3 length: 16 residues.